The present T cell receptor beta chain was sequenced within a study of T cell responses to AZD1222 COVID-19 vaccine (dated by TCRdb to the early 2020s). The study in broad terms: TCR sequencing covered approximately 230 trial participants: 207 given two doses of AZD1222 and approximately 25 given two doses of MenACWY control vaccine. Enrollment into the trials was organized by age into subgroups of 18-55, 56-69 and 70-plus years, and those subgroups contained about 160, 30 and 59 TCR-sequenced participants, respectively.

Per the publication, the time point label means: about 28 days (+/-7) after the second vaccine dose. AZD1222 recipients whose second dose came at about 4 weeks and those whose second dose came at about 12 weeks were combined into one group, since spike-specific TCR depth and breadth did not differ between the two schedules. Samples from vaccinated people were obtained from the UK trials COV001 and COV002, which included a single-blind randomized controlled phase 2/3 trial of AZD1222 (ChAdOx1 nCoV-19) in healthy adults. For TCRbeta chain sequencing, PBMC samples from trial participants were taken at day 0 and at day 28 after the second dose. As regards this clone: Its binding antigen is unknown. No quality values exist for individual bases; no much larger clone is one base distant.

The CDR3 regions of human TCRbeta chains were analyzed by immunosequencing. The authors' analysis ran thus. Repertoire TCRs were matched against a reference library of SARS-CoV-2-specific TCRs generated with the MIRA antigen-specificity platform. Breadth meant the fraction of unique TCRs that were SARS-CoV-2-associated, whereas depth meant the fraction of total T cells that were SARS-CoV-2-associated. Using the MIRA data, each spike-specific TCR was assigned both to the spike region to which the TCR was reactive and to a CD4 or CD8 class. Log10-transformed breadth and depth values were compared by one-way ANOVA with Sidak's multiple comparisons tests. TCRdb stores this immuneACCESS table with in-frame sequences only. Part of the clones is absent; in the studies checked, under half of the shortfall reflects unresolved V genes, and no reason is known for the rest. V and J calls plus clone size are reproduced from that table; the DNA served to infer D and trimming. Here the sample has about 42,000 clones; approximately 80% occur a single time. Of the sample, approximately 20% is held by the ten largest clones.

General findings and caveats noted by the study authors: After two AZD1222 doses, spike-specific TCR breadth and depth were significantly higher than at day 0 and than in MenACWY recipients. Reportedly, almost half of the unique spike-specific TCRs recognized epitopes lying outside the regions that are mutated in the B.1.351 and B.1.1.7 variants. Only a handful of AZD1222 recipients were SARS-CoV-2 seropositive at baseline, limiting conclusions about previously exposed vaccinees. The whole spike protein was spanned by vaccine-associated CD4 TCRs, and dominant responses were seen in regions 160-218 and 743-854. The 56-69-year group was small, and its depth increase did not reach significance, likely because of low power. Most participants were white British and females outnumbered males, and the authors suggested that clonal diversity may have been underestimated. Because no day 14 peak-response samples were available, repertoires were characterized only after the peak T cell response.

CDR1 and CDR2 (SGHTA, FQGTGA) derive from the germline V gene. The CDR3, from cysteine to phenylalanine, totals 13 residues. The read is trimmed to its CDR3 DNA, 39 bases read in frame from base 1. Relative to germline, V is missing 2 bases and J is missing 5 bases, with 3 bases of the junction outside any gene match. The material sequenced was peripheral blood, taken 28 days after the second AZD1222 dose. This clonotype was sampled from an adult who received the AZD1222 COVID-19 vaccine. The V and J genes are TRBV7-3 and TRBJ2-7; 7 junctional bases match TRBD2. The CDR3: CASSLGTNNEQYF. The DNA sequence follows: TGTGCCAGCAGCTTAGGGACTAACAACGAGCAGTACTTC.